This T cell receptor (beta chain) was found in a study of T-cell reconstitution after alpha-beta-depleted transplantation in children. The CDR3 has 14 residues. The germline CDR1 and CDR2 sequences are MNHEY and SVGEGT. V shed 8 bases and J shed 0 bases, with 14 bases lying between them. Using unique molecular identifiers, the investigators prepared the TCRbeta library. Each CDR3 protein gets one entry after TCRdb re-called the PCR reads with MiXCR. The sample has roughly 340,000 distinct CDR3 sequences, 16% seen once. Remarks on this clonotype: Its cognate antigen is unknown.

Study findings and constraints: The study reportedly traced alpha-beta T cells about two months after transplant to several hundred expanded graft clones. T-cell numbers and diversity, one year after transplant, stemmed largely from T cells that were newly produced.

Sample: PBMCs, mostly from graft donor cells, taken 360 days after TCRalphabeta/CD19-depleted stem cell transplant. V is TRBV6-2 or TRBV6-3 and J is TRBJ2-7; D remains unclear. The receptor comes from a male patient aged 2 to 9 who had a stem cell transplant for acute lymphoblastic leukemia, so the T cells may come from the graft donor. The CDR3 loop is CASGKTLGSYEQYF. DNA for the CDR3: TGTGCCAGCGGAAAAACCCTCGGCTCCTACGAGCAGTACTTC.